Following are 31 T cell receptor beta chains from one sample sequenced in a study of Ad26.COV2.S vaccination and SARS-CoV-2 variants. TCRdb's copy holds only in-frame clones and misses some; the assay was immunoSEQ multiplex PCR. Here the sample spans approximately 410,000 clones, 70% to 90% being singletons. Specified treatment: over 15 received Ad26.COV2.S at low or high dose, single or two shots; about five received placebo; per-sample allocation not given. Day 63 after the first vaccine or placebo injection was the time point for sampling. Sequencing used peripheral blood, obtained in a trial of Ad26.COV2.S vaccine versus placebo. The receptors were sampled from a person between 18 and 60 years old who received the Ad26.COV2.S COVID-19 vaccine or a placebo.

This clone came up once. The V gene is TRBV5-4, the J gene TRBJ1-4; no reliable D call. Trimming left V 5 bases short and J 0 bases short, with 14 bases between. Germline-derived CDR1 and CDR2 are SGHNT and YYREEE (reference sequence). The length of the CDR3 is 16 residues. The CDR3 protein is CASSSNRPATNEKLFF. CDR3 bases: TGTGCCAGCAGTTCCAACCGGCCCGCAACTAATGAAAAACTGTTTTTT.

As for this clone: Other DNA sequences within the sample encode an identical CDR3. The V call is TRBV4-3, the J call TRBJ2-2; D call uncertain. This CDR3 has 14 amino acids. The V and J ends lost 0 bases and 4 bases respectively, with 6 bases between them. The germline CDR1 and CDR2 sequences are LGHNA and YSLEER. The chain's CDR3 is CASSQDVGTGELFF. As DNA, the CDR3 is TGCGCCAGCAGCCAAGACGTTGGCACCGGGGAGCTGTTTTTT.

This chain uses TRBV2 with TRBJ2-5; D is possibly TRBD2 (5 bases). Germline CDR1 reads SNHLY; CDR2 reads FYNNEI. Trimming stripped 10 bases from V and 5 bases from J, with 20 bases between. CDR3 size: 14 residues. The CDR3 DNA sequence: TGTGCCACCCAACCCCGAGGGTTTTATGAGACCCAGTACTTC. It specifies CATQPRGFYETQYF.

The rearrangement uses TRBV5-1 and TRBJ1-1; 11 bases agree with TRBD1. Per the germline V gene, CDR1 is SGHRS and CDR2 is YFSETQ. This CDR3 comprises 18 residues. The V segment lost 3 bases and the J segment 2 bases; nucleotides outside the gene matches: 12. CDR3: CASSSRPGTGGGNTEAFF. The CDR3 nucleotides read TGCGCCAGCAGCTCCCGCCCCGGGACAGGGGGAGGAAACACTGAAGCTTTCTTT.

The rearrangement uses TRBV9 and TRBJ2-3; 7 nucleotides match TRBD1. J lost 0 bases, V lost 6 bases, and 7 bases had no gene match. Germline V gene sequence: CDR1 SGDLS, CDR2 YYNGEE. The CDR3 is 15 residues long. The CDR3 DNA follows: TGTGCCAGCAACACAGGGGTTTTGAGCACAGATACGCAGTATTTT. It specifies CASNTGVLSTDTQYF.

The chain joins TRBV10-1 to TRBJ2-1; the D gene is possibly TRBD1 (5 bases). The CDR3 loop spans 14 amino acids. Trimming pared 6 bases from V and 6 bases from J, leaving 15 bases between. Germline V CDR1 and CDR2: WNHNN, SYGVQD (reference sequence). The CDR3 region is CASSWTKGVNEQFF. The CDR3 nucleotides are TGCGCCAGCAGCTGGACAAAAGGGGTCAATGAGCAGTTCTTC.

The gene calls are TRBV9 and TRBJ1-2; D is uncertain. This CDR3 region has 13 residues. V was cut by 4 bases and J by 5 bases, with 12 bases left in between. Germline CDR1 and CDR2: SGDLS and YYNGEE. CDR3 loop: CASSPQDLYGYTF. CDR3 DNA: TGTGCCAGCAGCCCACAAGACTTATATGGCTACACCTTC.

The CDR3 spells CASSRMGRSEQYF. The CDR3, as DNA: TGTGCCAGCAGTCGTATGGGGAGGTCCGAGCAGTACTTC. This sequence joins TRBV7-2 and TRBJ2-7; D is perhaps TRBD2 (6 bases). Germline lookup yields CDR1 SGHTA and CDR2 FQGNSA. V was pared by 6 bases and J by 6 bases, with 15 bases between. The CDR3 has 13 residues.

This chain connects TRBV27 to TRBJ2-2; D gene uncertain. V lost 2 bases and J lost 2, with 3 bases in between. In germline, CDR1 is MNHEY, CDR2 SMNVEV (reference sequence). The CDR3 spans 13 residues. The CDR3 sequence: CASSLRNTGELFF. Here the CDR3 DNA reads TGTGCCAGCAGTTTAAGAAACACCGGGGAGCTGTTTTTT.

This clone was counted between two and nine times. The J gene is TRBJ2-7, the V gene TRBV7-9, with 8 positions matching TRBD2. Per germline, CDR1 SEHNR and CDR2 FQNEAQ (reference sequence). This CDR3 spans 12 amino acids. Trimming took 1 base from V and 8 from J; bases not matched to a gene: 1. The CDR3 loop reads CASSLDSGKQYF. As DNA, the CDR3 is TGTGCCAGCAGCTTAGATAGCGGGAAGCAGTACTTC.

The chain combines TRBV4-2 with TRBJ2-1, with D perhaps TRBD2 (6 bases). The germline V gene has CDR1 LGHNA and CDR2 YNFKEQ. The germline V and J ends were trimmed by 4 bases and 9 bases, with 19 bases remaining between them. This CDR3 comprises 15 residues. The CDR3 region has the DNA TGTGCCAGCAGCCTAGGCCTGGGGACTCACCTTGAGCAGTTCTTC. It translates to CASSLGLGTHLEQFF.

The V call is TRBV2, the J call TRBJ2-3; D not resolved. V lost 2 bases, J lost 0 bases, and 9 bases lay in between. This CDR3 contains 15 residues. CDR1 and CDR2 from the germline V gene are SNHLY and FYNNEI. CDR3 sequence (DNA): TGTGCCAGCAGTGAACAGTGGGGTAGCACAGATACGCAGTATTTT. Translation gives CASSEQWGSTDTQYF.

DNA of the CDR3: TGTGCCAGCAGCCGTAGGAATTCCGAGCAGTACTTC. As protein: CASSRRNSEQYF. V and J are TRBV3-1 (or the pseudogene TRBV3-2) and TRBJ2-7; D not resolved. Germline-derived CDR1 and CDR2 are LGHDT and YNNKEL (reference sequence). This CDR3 region has 12 residues. Trimming removed 4 bases from V and 6 bases from J, with 10 bases in between.

The J gene is TRBJ2-7, the V gene TRBV13, with D maybe TRBD1 (8 bases). The CDR3 is 18 residues long. The V end was cut by 5 bases, the J end by 0 bases, with 23 bases between. Germline CDR1 PRHDT, CDR2 FYEKMQ (reference sequence). The CDR3 loop reads CASSQKTGGGVRSYEQYF. The CDR3 DNA sequence: TGTGCCAGCAGCCAAAAAACAGGGGGAGGGGTGCGCTCCTACGAGCAGTACTTC.

This clone was counted once. V and J are TRBV6-2 or TRBV6-3 and TRBJ2-1, with D perhaps TRBD2 (5 bases). Trimming removed 5 bases from V and 6 bases from J, with 17 bases in between. The CDR3 is 15 residues long. Germline V gene data show CDR1 as MNHEY and CDR2 as SVGEGT. As DNA, the CDR3 is TGTGCCAGCAGTCTCGGGCGGGTCGGCGGCAATGAGCAGTTCTTC. Translation gives CASSLGRVGGNEQFF.

This clone was detected only a few times. The chain couples TRBV4-3 to TRBJ1-1; D is unclear. V was trimmed by 1 base and J by 1 base, leaving 7 bases between them. The CDR3 loop spans 14 amino acids. Germline V gene sequence: CDR1 LGHNA, CDR2 YSLEER. The CDR3 region is CASSQGTANTEAFF. In DNA form, the CDR3 reads TGCGCCAGCAGCCAAGGGACGGCGAACACTGAAGCTTTCTTT.

The chain is built from TRBV29-1 and TRBJ2-3; TRBD1 matches 12 bases. From germline, CDR1 is SQVTM and CDR2 ANQGSEA. There are 11 residues in the CDR3. V was clipped by 5 bases and J by 12 bases; unmatched bases: 3. The CDR3 region is CSVPGTGGQYF. CDR3 bases: TGCAGCGTTCCTGGGACAGGGGGCCAGTATTTT.

This sequence joins TRBV7-2 and TRBJ2-3; no clear D gene. The CDR3 has 14 residues. The germline V gene has CDR1 SGHTA and CDR2 FQGNSA. Between the trimmed V and J ends, which lost 4 bases and 0 bases, there was a span of 8 bases. CDR3 coding DNA: TGTGCCAGCAGCTCAATAGTTAGCACAGATACGCAGTATTTT. Translating it yields CASSSIVSTDTQYF. The full variable domain, with the rest looked up from reference TRBV7-2 and TRBJ2-3, is GAGVSQSPSNKVTEKGKDVELRCDPISGHTALYWYRQSLGQGLEFLIYFQGNSAPDKSGLPSDRFSAERTGGSVSTLTIQRTQQEDSAVYLCASSSIVSTDTQYFGPGTRLTVL.

Points on this clone: The junction and the germline gene differ at one end; a read error may be behind it. The chain has TRBV12-5 and TRBJ2-1, with D uncertain. CDR1 LGHNT and CDR2 FRNRAP come from the germline V gene. The CDR3 length is 15 residues. The CDR3 DNA reads as TGTGCTAGTAGTTTCCCCACAGCCGGTAACAATGAGCAGTTCTTC. Its translation: CASSFPTAGNNEQFF.

This clone was picked up one time. This chain connects TRBV11-2 to TRBJ2-7; perhaps TRBD1 as D (6 bases). V dropped 5 bases and J dropped 0 bases, with 17 bases sitting between them. The CDR3 has 16 amino acids. CDR1 and CDR2 (germline): SGHAT, FQNNGV. CDR3 region: CASSAGDRTYSYEQYF. CDR3 DNA sequence: TGTGCCAGCAGCGCAGGCGACAGGACCTACTCCTACGAGCAGTACTTC.

The gene calls are TRBV7-8 and TRBJ2-5, with no clear D. This CDR3 is built from 12 residues. CDR1 SGHVS and CDR2 FQNEAQ come from the germline V gene. V was shortened by 5 bases and J by 5 bases, with 9 bases between the two germline ends. For the CDR3, the DNA is TGTGCCAGCAGCCAAACAAGGGAGACCCAGTACTTC. Its translation is CASSQTRETQYF.

CDR3 nucleotide sequence: TGCGCCAGCAGCTTGGGAGGGGGCCATATCTTTAATGAGCAGTTCTTC. Translated, it gives CASSLGGGHIFNEQFF. The gene calls are TRBV5-1 and TRBJ2-1; 7 positions agree with TRBD1. This CDR3 comprises 16 residues. CDR1 is SGHRS and CDR2 is YFSETQ in the germline V gene. Trimming cost V 0 bases and J 7 bases; bases outside gene matches: 10.

The rearrangement links TRBV11-3 to TRBJ2-1, with TRBD2 matching over 14 bases. The CDR3 contains 16 residues. Trimming took 5 bases from V and 6 from J; bases not matched to a gene: 6. The germline CDR1 and CDR2 sequences are SGHNT and YENEEA. The CDR3 is CASSRTSGGSSNEQFF. In nucleotides, the CDR3 is TGTGCCAGCAGCAGGACTAGCGGGGGGTCGTCCAATGAGCAGTTCTTC. The whole variable domain, remainder taken from reference TRBV11-3 and TRBJ2-1, is EAGVVQSPRYKIIEKKQPVAFWCNPISGHNTLYWYLQNLGQGPELLIRYENEEAVDDSQLPKDRFSAERLKGVDSTLKIQPAELGDSAVYLCASSRTSGGSSNEQFFGPGTRLTVL.

V is TRBV29-1 and J is TRBJ2-3, with D maybe TRBD2 (5 bases). V gave up 0 bases and J gave up 6 bases, with 13 bases separating them. The germline V gene encodes CDR1 SQVTM and CDR2 ANQGSEA. The CDR3 is made up of 14 amino acids. CDR3 bases: TGCAGCGTTGAAGATCGGGAAGACTACGATACGCAGTATTTT. Protein: CSVEDREDYDTQYF.

This clone was seen just once. The chain employs TRBV7-2 and TRBJ2-1, with 12 bases identical to TRBD2. The germline gives CDR1 SGHTA, CDR2 FQGNSA. V gave up 5 bases and J gave up 9 bases; unmatched junction bases: 8. This CDR3 has 15 residues. In DNA, the CDR3 is TGTGCCAGCAGCACCTCTAGCGGGGGGGCGGGTGAGCAGTTCTTC. Translation: CASSTSSGGAGEQFF.

CDR3 nucleotide sequence: TGTGCCACCTCTCCGACAGGACAGTTCACCGGGGAGCTGTTTTTT. Protein product: CATSPTGQFTGELFF. This chain links TRBV7-2 with TRBJ2-2; D is possibly TRBD1 (6 bases). Germline V gives CDR1 SGHTA, CDR2 FQGNSA. The CDR3 runs to 15 residues. V was cut by 10 bases and J by 4 bases, with 19 bases left in between.

In its sample, this clone was seen once. The chain is built from TRBV6-5 and TRBJ1-2; D possibly corresponds to TRBD1 (6 bases). The CDR3 loop spans 15 amino acids. The germline gives CDR1 MNHEY, CDR2 SVGAGI. Trimming pared 0 bases from V and 6 bases from J, leaving 14 bases between. The DNA of the CDR3 is TGTGCCAGCAGTTACTCATCGGGTGGGGGGCATGGCTACACCTTC. Its protein product is CASSYSSGGGHGYTF.

This clone has more than one count but fewer than ten. The chain carries TRBV4-2 and TRBJ1-1; D is unclear. CDR1 and CDR2 (germline): LGHNA, YNFKEQ. With 4 bases removed from V and 0 bases from J, the gap between germline ends came to 9 bases. The CDR3 runs to 14 residues. The CDR3 nucleotides are TGTGCCAGCAGCCGCGGATCGGTGAACACTGAAGCTTTCTTT. The encoded protein is CASSRGSVNTEAFF.

V gene TRBV28 combines with J gene TRBJ1-6; D perhaps matches TRBD1 (5 bases). The ends were cut back, 7 bases at V and 2 bases at J, with 15 bases in the middle. CDR3 size: 16 residues. The germline V gene encodes CDR1 MDHEN and CDR2 SYDVKM. The CDR3 loop reads CASKIRGIAYNSPLHF. In DNA, the CDR3 is TGTGCCAGCAAGATTCGGGGGATCGCCTATAATTCACCCCTCCACTTT.

The V gene is TRBV19, the J gene TRBJ1-4, with D possibly being TRBD1 (6 bases). The ends were cut back, 3 bases at V and 7 bases at J, with 15 bases in the middle. CDR1 and CDR2 (germline): LNHDA, SQIVND (reference sequence). CDR3 length: 15 residues. CDR3 sequence: CASSMRGSGREKLFF. The CDR3 DNA reads TGTGCCAGTAGTATGAGGGGGTCAGGCCGTGAAAAACTGTTTTTT.

The V and J genes are TRBV19 and TRBJ1-1, with 9 bases fitting TRBD1. This CDR3 region has 14 residues. The V and J ends lost 4 bases and 3 bases, in that order; junction bases with no gene match: 3. The germline V gene encodes CDR1 LNHDA and CDR2 SQIVND (reference sequence). The CDR3 protein is CASSTGTGYTEAFF. Written as DNA, the CDR3 is TGTGCCAGTAGTACCGGGACAGGGTACACTGAAGCTTTCTTT.